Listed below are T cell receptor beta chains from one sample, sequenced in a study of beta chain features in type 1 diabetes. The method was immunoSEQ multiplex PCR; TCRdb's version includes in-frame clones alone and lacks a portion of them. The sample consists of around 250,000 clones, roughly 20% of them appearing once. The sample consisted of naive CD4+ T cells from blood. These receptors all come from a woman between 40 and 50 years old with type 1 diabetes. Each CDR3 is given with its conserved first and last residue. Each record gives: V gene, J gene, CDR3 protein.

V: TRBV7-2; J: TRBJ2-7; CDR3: CASREQEGSYEQYF
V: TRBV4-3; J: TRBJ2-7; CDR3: CASSLRLADTYEQYF
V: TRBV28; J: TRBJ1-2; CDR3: CASSPGQGNYGYTF
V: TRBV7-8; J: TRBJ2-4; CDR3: CASSLAGGENIQYF
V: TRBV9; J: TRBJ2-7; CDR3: CASSVLPSGNYEQYF
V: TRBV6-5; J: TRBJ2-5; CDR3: CASMGGSETQYF
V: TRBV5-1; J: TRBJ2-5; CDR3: CASSFTGLQETQYF
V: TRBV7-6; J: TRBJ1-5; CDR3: CASSLEGAHQPQHF
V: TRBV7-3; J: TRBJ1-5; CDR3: CASSLTGASNQPQHF
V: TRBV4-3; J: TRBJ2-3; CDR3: CASSQRPKRPNTDTQYF
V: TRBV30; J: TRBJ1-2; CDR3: CAWNGQGYTF
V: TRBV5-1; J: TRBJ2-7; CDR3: CASSLYTGAGEQYF
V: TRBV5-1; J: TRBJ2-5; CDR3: CASSHSSGQETQYF
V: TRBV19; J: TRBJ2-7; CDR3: CASSIPGRPSYEQYF
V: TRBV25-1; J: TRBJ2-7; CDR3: CASSGATGGEQYF
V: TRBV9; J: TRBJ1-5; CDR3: CASSAKTGAREPQHF
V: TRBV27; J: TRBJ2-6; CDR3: CASTTGTGANVLTF
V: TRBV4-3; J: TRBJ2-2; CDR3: CASQGHGGTGELFF
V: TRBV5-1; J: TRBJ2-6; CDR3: CASSPTGSGANVLTF
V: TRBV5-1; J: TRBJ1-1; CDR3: CASSPPSMNTEAFF
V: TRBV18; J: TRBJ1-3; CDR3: CASSPRTGGYFGNTIYF
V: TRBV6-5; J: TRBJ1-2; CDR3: CASSYRGPGQQQF
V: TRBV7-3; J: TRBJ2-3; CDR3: CASSLDRGNTQYF
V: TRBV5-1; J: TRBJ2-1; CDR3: CASSLVVAGDNEQFF
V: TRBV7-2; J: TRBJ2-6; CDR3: CASSLTASGANVLTF
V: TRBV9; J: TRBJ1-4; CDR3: CASSVAQGGPVLFF
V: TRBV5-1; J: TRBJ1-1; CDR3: CASSLEAGQTEAFF
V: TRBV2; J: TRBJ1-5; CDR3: CASGDIREQPQHF
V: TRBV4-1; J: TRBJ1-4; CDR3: CASSQGSEQPNEKLFF
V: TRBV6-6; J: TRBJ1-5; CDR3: CASRQGQGVGQPQHF